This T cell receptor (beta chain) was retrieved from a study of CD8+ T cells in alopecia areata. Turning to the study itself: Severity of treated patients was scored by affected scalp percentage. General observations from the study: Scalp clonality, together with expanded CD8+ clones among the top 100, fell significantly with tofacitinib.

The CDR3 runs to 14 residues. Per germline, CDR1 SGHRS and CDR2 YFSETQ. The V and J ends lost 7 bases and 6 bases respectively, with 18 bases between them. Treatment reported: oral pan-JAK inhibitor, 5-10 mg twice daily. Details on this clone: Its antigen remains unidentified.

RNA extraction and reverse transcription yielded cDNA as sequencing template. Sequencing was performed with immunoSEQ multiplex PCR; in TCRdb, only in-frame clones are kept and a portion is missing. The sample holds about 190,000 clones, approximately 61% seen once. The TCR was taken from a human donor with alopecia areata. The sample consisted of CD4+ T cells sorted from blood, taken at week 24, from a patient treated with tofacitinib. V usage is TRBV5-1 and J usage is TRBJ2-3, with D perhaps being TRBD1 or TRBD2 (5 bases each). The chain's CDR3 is CASRSGPASDTQYF. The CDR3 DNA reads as TGCGCCAGCCGCTCGGGGCCAGCCTCCGATACGCAGTATTTT.